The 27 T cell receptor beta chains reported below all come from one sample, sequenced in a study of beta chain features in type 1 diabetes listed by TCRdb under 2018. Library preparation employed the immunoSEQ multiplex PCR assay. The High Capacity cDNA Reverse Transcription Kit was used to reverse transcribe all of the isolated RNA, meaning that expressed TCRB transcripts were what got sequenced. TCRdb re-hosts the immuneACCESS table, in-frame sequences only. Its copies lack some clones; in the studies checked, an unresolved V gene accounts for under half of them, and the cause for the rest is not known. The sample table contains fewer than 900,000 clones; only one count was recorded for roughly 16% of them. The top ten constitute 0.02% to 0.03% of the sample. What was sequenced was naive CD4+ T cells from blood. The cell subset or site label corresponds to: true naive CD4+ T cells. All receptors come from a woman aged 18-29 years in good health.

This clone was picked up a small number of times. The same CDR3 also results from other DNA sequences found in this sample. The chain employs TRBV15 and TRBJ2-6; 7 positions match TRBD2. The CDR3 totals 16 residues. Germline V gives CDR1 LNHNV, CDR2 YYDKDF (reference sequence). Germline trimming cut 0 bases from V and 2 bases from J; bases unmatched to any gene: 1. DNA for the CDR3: TGTGCCACCAGCAGAGATGGGGGGGCTGGGGCCAACGTCCTGACTTTC. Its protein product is CATSRDGGAGANVLTF.

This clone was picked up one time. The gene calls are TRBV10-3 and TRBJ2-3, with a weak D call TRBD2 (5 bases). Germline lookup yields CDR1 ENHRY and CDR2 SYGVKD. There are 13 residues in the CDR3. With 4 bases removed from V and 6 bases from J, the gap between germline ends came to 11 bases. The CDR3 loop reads CAISVTRMDTQYF. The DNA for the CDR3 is TGTGCCATCAGTGTCACTAGGATGGATACGCAGTATTTT.

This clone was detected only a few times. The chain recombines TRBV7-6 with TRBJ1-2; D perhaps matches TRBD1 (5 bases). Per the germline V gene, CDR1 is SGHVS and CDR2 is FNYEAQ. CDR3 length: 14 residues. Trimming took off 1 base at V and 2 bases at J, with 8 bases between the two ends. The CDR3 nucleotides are TGTGCCAGCAGCTTAGGCGCAGGGAACTATGGCTACACCTTC. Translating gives CASSLGAGNYGYTF.

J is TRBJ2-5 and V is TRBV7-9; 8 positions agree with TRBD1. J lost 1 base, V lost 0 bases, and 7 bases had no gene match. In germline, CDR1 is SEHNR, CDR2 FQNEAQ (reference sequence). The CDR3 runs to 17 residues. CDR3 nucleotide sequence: TGTGCCAGCAGCTTAGCCGCGAACAGGGGGACCCAAGAGACCCAGTACTTC. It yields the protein CASSLAANRGTQETQYF.

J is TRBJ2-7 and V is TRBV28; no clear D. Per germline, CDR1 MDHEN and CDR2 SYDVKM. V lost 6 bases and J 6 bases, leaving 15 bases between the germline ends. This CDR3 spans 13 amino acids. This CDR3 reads CASSPGPSREQYF. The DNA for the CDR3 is TGTGCCAGCAGCCCCGGGCCGTCCCGCGAGCAGTACTTC.

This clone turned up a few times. The CDR3 DNA follows: TGCGCCAGCAGCCAGTTTGTTAACTATGGCTACACCTTC. This sequence encodes CASSQFVNYGYTF. The genes are TRBV4-1 and TRBJ1-2; D not certain. With 3 bases removed from V and 1 base from J, the gap between germline ends came to 6 bases. Germline-derived CDR1 and CDR2 are MGHRA and YSYEKL. This CDR3 region has 13 residues.

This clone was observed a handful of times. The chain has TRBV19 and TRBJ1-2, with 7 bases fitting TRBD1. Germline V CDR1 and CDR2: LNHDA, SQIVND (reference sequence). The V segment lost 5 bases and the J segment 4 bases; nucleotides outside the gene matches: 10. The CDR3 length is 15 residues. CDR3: CASSLGTVPIYGYTF. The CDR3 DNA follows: TGTGCCAGTAGTCTCGGGACAGTTCCCATCTATGGCTACACCTTC.

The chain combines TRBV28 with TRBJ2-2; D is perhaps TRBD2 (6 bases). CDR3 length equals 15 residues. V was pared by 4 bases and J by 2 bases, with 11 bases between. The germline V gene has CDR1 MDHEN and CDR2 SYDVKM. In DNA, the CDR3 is TGTGCCAGCAGTTCTCGGGGGACTAACACCGGGGAGCTGTTTTTT. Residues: CASSSRGTNTGELFF.

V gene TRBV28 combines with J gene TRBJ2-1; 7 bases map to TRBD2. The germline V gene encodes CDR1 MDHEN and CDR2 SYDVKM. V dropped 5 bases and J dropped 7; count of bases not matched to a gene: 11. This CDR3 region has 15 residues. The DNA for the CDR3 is TGTGCCAGCAGTCCTTCGGGACTACCTTTGAATGAGCAGTTCTTC. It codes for CASSPSGLPLNEQFF.

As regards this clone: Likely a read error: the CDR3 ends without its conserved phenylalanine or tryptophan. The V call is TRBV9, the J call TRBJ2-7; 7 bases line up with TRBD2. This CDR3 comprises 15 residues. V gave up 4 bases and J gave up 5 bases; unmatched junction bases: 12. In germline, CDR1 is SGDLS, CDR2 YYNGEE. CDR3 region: CASSLSGGSSDEQYL. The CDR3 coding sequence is TGTGCCAGCAGCCTCTCAGGCGGGAGTTCCGACGAGCAGTACCTC.

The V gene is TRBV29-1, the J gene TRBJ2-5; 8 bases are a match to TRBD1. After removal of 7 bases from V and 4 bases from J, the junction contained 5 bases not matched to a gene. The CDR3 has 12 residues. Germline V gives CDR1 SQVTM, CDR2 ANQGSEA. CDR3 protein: CSAGQGAETQYF. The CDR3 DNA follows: TGCAGCGCGGGGCAGGGGGCAGAGACCCAGTACTTC.

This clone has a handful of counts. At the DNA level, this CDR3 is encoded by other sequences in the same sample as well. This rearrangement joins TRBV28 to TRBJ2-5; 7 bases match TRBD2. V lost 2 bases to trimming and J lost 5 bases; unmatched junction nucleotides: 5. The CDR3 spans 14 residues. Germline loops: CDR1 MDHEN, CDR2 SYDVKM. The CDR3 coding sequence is TGTGCCAGCAGTTTAGGGGGGGGACGTGAGACCCAGTACTTC. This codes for CASSLGGGRETQYF.

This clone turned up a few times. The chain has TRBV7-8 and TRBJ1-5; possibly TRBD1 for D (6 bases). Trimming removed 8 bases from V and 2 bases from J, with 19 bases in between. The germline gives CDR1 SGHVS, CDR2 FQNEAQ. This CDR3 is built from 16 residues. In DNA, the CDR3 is TGTGCCAGCGCAGTGGTACGGGGGCTAGGCAATCAGCCCCAGCATTTT. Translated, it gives CASAVVRGLGNQPQHF.

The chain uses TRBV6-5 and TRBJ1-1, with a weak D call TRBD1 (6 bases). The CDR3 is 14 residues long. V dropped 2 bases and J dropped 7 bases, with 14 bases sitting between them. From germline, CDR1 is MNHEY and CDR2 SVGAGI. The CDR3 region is CASSYTGSTGEAFF. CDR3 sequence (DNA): TGTGCCAGCAGTTACACAGGGTCTACCGGTGAAGCTTTCTTT.

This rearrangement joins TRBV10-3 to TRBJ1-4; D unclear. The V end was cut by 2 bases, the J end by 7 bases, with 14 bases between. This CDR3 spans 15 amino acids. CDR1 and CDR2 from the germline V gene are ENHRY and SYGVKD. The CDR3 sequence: CAISEGLGMGEKLFF. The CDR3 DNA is TGTGCCATCAGTGAGGGTCTGGGGATGGGTGAAAAACTGTTTTTT.

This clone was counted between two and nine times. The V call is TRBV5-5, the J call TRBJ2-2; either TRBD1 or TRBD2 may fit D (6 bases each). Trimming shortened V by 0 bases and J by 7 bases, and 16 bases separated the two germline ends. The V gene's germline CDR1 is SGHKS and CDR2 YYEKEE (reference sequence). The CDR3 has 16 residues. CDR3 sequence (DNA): TGTGCCAGCAGCTTGGTCCTTCGGGGGCTTGGCGGGGAGCTGTTTTTT. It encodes CASSLVLRGLGGELFF.

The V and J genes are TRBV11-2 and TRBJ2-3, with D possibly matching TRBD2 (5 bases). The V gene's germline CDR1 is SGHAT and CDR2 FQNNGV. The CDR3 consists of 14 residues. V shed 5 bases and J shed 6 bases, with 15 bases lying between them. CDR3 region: CASSGRALGDTQYF. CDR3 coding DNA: TGTGCCAGCAGCGGGCGGGCCTTGGGTGATACGCAGTATTTT.

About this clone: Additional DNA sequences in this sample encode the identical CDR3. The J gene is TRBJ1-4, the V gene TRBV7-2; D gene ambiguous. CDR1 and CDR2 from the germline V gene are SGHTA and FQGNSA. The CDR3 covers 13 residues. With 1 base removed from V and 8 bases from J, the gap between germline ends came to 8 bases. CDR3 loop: CASSLVGGEKLFF. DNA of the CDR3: TGTGCCAGCAGCTTAGTTGGTGGGGAAAAACTGTTTTTT.

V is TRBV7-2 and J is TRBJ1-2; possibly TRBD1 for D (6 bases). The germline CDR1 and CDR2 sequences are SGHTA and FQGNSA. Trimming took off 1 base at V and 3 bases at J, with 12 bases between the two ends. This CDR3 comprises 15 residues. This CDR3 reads CASSLGQTGYYGYTF. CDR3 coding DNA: TGTGCCAGCAGCTTAGGCCAGACAGGCTACTATGGCTACACCTTC.

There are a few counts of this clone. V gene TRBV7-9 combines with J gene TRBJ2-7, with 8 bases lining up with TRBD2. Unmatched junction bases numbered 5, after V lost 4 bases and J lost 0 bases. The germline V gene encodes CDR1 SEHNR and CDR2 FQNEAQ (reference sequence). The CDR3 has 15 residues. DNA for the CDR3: TGTGCCAGCAGCTCGTCCGGGACTAGCTCCTACGAGCAGTACTTC. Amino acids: CASSSSGTSSYEQYF. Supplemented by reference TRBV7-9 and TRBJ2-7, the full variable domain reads DTGVSQNPRHKITKRGQNVTFRCDPISEHNRLYWYRQTLGQGPEFLTYFQNEAQLEKSRLLSDRFSAERPKGSFSTLEIQRTEQGDSAMYLCASSSSGTSSYEQYFGPGTRLTVT.

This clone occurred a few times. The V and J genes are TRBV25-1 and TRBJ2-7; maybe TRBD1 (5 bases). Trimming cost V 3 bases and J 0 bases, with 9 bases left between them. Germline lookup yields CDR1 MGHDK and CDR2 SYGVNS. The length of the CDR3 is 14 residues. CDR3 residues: CASSDRASSYEQYF. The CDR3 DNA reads TGTGCCAGCAGTGACAGGGCCAGCTCCTACGAGCAGTACTTC.

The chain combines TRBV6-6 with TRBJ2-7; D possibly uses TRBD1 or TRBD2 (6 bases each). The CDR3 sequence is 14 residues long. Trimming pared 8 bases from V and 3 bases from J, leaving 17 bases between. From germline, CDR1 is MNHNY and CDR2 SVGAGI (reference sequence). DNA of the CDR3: TGTGCCAGCGGCGGACTACAGGGTAACTACGAGCAGTACTTC. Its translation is CASGGLQGNYEQYF.

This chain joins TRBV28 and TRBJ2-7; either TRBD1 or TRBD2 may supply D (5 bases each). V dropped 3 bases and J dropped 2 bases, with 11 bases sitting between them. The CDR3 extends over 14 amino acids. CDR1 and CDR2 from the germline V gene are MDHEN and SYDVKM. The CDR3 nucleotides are TGTGCCAGCAGTTTCGTGGGGGACCCCTACGAGCAGTACTTC. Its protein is CASSFVGDPYEQYF.

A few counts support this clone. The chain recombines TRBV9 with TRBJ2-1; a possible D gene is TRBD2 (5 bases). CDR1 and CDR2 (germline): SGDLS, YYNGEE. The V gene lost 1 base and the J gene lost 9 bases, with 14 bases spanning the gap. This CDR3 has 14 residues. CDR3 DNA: TGTGCCAGCAGCGTACGTCACCCCGCGGGTGAGCAGTTCTTC. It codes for CASSVRHPAGEQFF.

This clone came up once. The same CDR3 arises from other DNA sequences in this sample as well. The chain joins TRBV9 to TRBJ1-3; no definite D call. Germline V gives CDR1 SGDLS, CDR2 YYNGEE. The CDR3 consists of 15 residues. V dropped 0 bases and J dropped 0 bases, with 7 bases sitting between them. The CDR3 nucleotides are TGTGCCAGCAGCGTAGGCGGGGACTCTGGAAACACCATATATTTT. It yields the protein CASSVGGDSGNTIYF.

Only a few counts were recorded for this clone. The CDR3 protein is CASSRDGYEQYF. The CDR3 DNA sequence: TGTGCCAGCAGCCGGGACGGCTACGAGCAGTACTTC. The V call is TRBV11-2, the J call TRBJ2-7; the D gene could be TRBD1 or TRBD2 (5 bases each). Germline CDR1 is SGHAT and CDR2 is FQNNGV. The V end was cut by 5 bases, the J end by 3 bases, with 8 bases between. The CDR3 has 12 residues.

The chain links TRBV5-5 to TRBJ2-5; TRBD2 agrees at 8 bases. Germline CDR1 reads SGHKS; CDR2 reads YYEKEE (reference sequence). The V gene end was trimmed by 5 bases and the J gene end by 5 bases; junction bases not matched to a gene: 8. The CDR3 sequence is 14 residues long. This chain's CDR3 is CASRRAGVRETQYF. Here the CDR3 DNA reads TGTGCCAGCAGGCGAGCGGGAGTCAGGGAGACCCAGTACTTC.